This T cell receptor (beta chain) is drawn from a study of human T cells and chemical hapten exposure (dated by TCRdb to the early 2020s). About the investigation overall: For sensitization, 2% DPC in acetone was applied to a roughly 2 cm by roughly 2 cm area of upper inner arm skin. Throughout the study period of roughly 24 weeks, patients also received therapeutic DPC doses to the scalp every week. Patch testing was performed on the upper back with Finn chambers containing 0.01% DPC, and the patch tests were scored after 6 days according to International Contact Dermatitis Research Group standards. The mostly female patient cohort included alopecia areata with under or over 50% scalp involvement, alopecia totalis and alopecia universalis. Libraries were combined into a pool for sequencing, and differences in TCR yield between samples came mainly from small differences in library volumes within the pool. Peripheral blood TCR repertoire changes were tracked in vivo in alopecia patients during primary and secondary sensitization to the hapten diphenylcyclopropenone (DPC). Blood samples were taken from patients before sensitization (week 0) and at 2, 6 and about 24 weeks after DPC sensitization. About 28 alopecia patients gave blood for TCR sequencing at one to four time points (pre-sensitization, 2, 6 and 24 weeks). Study-wide conclusions, independent of this receptor: After repeated subsampling, the strength of the expansion versus patch-test correlation and the threshold at which it became significant changed. Patch test score was positively correlated with the number of PT1 expanded TCRs, with significance at thresholds 8, 16 and 32 but not at 4. Expanded TCRs formed significantly more large CDR3 similarity clusters than pre-sensitization or healthy control sets, consistent with antigen-driven responses. The number of TCRs above 1 in 1000 frequency did not change with DPC sensitization; there was no evidence of global repertoire structure alterations. Because every patient had alopecia, a presumed autoimmune disease, the patients' immune response might differ from that of healthy individuals.

Per the publication, the time point label means: pre-sensitization, week 0. The meaning of the sample's treatment or condition label: therapeutic diphenylcyclopropenone sensitization with weekly scalp DPC. At each patch-test visit, blood was drawn before the patch test was applied. Patients were considered eligible if aged 18 to 70, diagnosed with alopecia and deemed suitable for DPC therapy, and patients were excluded if pregnant. Unfractionated whole blood was collected in Tempus Blood RNA tubes, and total RNA was extracted from that blood. Receptor libraries were prepared by RACE. Instrument used: NextSeq 500. During library preparation, unique molecular identifiers were attached to individual cDNA molecules so that TCRs could be counted in a quantitative, reproducible way. For every blood RNA sample, sequencing covered both the TCR alpha and TCR beta chains. On the study's bioinformatics: The median number of TCRs per sample was some 100,000, ranging from about 23,224 to 690,600. V, J and CDR3 annotation of the TCR reads was performed with the Decombinator software suite. To make PS versus PT1 abundance plots, every sample was subsampled to the same number of TCRs (28,000). TCRs were defined as expanded if absent before sensitization and observed at least eight times at the 2-week time point. The public sequencing data were trimmed at Q25 with fastp and processed into clonotypes with MiXCR by TCRdb, which kept only in-frame beta chains. Each record represents a unique CDR3 protein, reported with the most common genes and DNA among its rows. The V and J calls and clone size come from TCRdb's table, not from the authors' own analysis. Here the sample has fewer than 300,000 distinct CDR3 sequences; 8.6% occur a single time. The top ten clones comprise 2% to 2.5% of the sample.

This clonotype was seen repeatedly, ten times or more. The antigen it recognizes is unknown. The input lacks base qualities; no much larger clone sits a single base away. Ends trimmed: V by 4 bases, J by 10 bases; bases unmatched to a gene: 9. The CDR3 contains 13 residues, cysteine and phenylalanine counted. Solely the CDR3 DNA is kept, with 39 bases framed from the first base. In the germline V gene, CDR1 corresponds to SGHTA and CDR2 to FQGNSA. Sample: whole blood, taken in connection with sensitization to the hapten diphenylcyclopropenone (DPC). The V and J segments used are TRBV7-2 and TRBJ1-1, with 7 bases in between that match TRBD1. The receptor was isolated from a woman between 40 and 55 years old with alopecia areata. Some clones in this sample may be carry-over from other donors' samples. The CDR3 region has the sequence CASSSNRGRVAFF. The DNA sequence follows: TGTGCCAGCAGCTCAAACAGGGGCAGGGTAGCTTTCTTT.